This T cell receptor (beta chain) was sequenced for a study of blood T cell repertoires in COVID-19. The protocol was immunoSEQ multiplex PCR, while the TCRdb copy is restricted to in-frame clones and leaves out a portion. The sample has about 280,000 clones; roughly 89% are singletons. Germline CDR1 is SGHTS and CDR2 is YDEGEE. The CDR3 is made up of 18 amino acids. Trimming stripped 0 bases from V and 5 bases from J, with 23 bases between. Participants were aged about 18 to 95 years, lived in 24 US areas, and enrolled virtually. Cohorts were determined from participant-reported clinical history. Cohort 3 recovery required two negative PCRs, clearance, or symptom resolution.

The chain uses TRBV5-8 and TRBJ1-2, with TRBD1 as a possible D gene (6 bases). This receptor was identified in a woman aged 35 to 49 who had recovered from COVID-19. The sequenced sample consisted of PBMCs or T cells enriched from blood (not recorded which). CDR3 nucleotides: TGTGCCAGCAGCTTGGAATTATGGGCAGGGACAAGAGGTTATGGCTACACCTTC. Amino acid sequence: CASSLELWAGTRGYGYTF.